The present entry profiles one T cell receptor beta chain with its context. Its target is unknown. In germline, CDR1 is MGHRA, CDR2 YSYEKL. This CDR3 has 14 amino acids. J lost 1 base, V lost 4 bases, and 2 bases had no gene match. TCRdb itself ran the 5' RACE reads through MiXCR, one entry per CDR3 protein. This table holds 250,000 to 300,000 distinct CDR3 sequences, 15% to 20% found once. The data belong to a study of T-cell memory formation after mild COVID-19. Study-level background: TCR clustering was largely donor specific.

Study results and limitations: CM and EM subsets held most contracting CD4+ clones; EMRA held CD8+ ones. Pre-infection memory carried some responding clones, suggesting that cross-reactive memory joined.

V and J are TRBV4-1 and TRBJ2-3, with 7 bases identical to TRBD1. The TCR sequence derives from a man younger than 30 who had mild COVID-19 (a few samples of this study predate the infection). Cell type and time point are not known. The source material was PBMCs or a T cell subset sorted from them (not recorded which). CDR3 DNA: TGCGCCAGCAGCCCCGGGACAGGCACAGATACGCAGTATTTT. This gives the protein CASSPGTGTDTQYF.